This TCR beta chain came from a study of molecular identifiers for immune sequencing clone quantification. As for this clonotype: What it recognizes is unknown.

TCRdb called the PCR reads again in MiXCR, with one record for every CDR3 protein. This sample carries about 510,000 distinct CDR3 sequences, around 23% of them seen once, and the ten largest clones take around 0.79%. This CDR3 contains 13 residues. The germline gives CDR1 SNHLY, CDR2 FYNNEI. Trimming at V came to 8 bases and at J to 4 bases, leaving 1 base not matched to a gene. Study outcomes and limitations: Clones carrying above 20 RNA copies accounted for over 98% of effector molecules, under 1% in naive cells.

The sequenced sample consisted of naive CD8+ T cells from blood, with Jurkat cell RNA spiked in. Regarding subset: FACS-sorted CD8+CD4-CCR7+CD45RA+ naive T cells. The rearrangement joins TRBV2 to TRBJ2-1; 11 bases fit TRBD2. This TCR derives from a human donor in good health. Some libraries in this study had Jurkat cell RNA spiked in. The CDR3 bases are TGTGCCAGCGGGACTAGCGGTTACAATGAGCAGTTCTTC. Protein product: CASGTSGYNEQFF.